The present T cell receptor (beta chain) was sequenced within a study of identical twins listed by TCRdb under 2016. In the study overall: TCR alpha and beta repertoires from monozygotic twins, unrelated adults of various ages and cord blood were deep-sequenced to test whether fetal clonotypes persist. Replicate twin experiments were performed at different times using different library preparation protocols to rule out contamination.

On the study overall, not on this receptor specifically: Out-of-frame TCR alpha sequences shared between twins showed an excess of low generation-probability sequences compared with coincidental sharing between unrelated individuals. A weaker excess of twin sharing was found in beta out-of-frame sequences because the signal-to-noise ratio was lowered by fewer shared sequences. Because the same donors could not be followed over many years, the conclusions depended on cross-sectional statistical analysis. Fewer insertions were carried by abundant cord blood beta clonotypes, a similar but weaker trend appeared in young adult naive repertoires, and no such trend appeared in memory repertoires. Zero-insertion analyses could be partly confounded by invariant T cells such as MAIT and iNKT, although diverse VJ usage argued against such confounding for most clonotypes. Recombination models systematically underestimated out-of-frame TCR alpha sharing in monozygotic twins but agreed with sharing between unrelated individuals.

The CDR3 goes from the cysteine to the phenylalanine over 14 residues. Only the CDR3 region is kept as DNA, spanning 42 bases read in frame from base 1. In the germline V gene, CDR1 corresponds to MNHEY and CDR2 to SVGAGI. V was cut back by 0 bases and J by 7 bases, leaving a gap of 13 bases between them. Library preparation used 5' RACE. The sample was run on an Illumina HiSeq 2000. A universal primer binding site was added through template switching, and the final cDNA carried a unique molecular identifier so that TCR cDNA molecules could be counted accurately. First-strand cDNA for TCR alpha and beta chains was synthesized from specific primers in the conserved constant-segment region. To control for contamination, each cDNA library was double barcoded with a SMART-Mk sample barcode plus Illumina barcodes. TruSeq adapter sequences, together with Illumina sample barcodes, were added in two successive PCR steps. Sequencing of the TCR alpha and beta cDNA libraries was done on the Illumina HiSeq platform using custom primers. Per the source publication's procedure: Unique molecular identifiers were extracted from raw reads with MiGEC, and CDR3 positions were determined with MiXCR. Recombination models were inferred per individual with the repgenHMM and IGoR tools using an EM algorithm. Shared clonotype analysis was performed with the tcR package in R, normalizing sharing by the product of cloneset sizes. To study raw recombination without the effects of thymic and clonal selection, out-of-frame nonproductive sequences were analyzed. The public reads were run again by TCRdb, first through fastp at Q25 and then through MiXCR, and only productive beta chains were kept. Each record represents a unique CDR3 protein, reported with the most common genes and DNA among its rows. The V and J calls and clone size come from TCRdb's table, not from the authors' own analysis. The sample yields about 530,000 distinct CDR3 sequences; more than 20% were counted once. Approximately 0.49% of the sample belongs to the ten largest clones.

Every donor was a healthy Caucasian. Three pairs of female monozygotic twins, all aged roughly 18 to 29 years, were included in the twin cohort. Positive isolation kits from Invitrogen were used to isolate CD4+ and CD8+ T cell populations. This clonotype has only a few counts. Its antigen has not been determined. No much larger clonotype is one base removed from it; base qualities were not supplied. These records were also assigned to another study, of yellow fever vaccine responses in identical twins. Per that second paper: The T cell response to vaccination in identical twins was reported by the authors to appear partly convergent and partly personalized. In identical twins, the study followed T cell clones that responded to the vaccine with precision.

The receptor comes from a woman aged 18-35 years in good health. Recombination connected TRBV6-5 to TRBJ2-7; the D element might be TRBD1 or TRBD2, as each aligns at 5 bases. Sequences were obtained from CD4+ T cells sorted from blood. The CDR3 sequence is CASSYSGRSGEQYF. Here is the DNA: TGTGCCAGCAGTTACTCGGGGCGTTCGGGGGAGCAGTACTTC.